This record looks at one T cell receptor (beta chain) sequence and its context. Its specificity is not known. Libraries were UMI-labeled 5' RACE TRB cDNA. TCRdb re-called the 5' RACE reads and shows each CDR3 protein once, DNA omitted. The sample totals approximately 100,000 distinct CDR3 sequences. The record originates from a study of CXCR3-negative and CXCR3-positive naive CD8 T cells. The CDR3 runs 13 residues. Study results and limitations: Each naive subset displayed comparably high diversity, whereas memory CD8+ cells displayed much lower diversity. Hydrophobicity of TRB CDR3s was greater in CXCR3-positive naive cells than in CXCR3-negative naive cells.

What was sequenced was naive CXCR3+ CD8+ T cells from blood. Documented subset: CD45RO-CCR7+CD27+CD95- naive CD8+ T cells expressing CXCR3 (TNR3+). This receptor was taken from a human donor in good health. Some clones in this sample may be carry-over from other donors' samples. The chain carries TRBV12-3 or TRBV12-4 and TRBJ2-7; TCRdb's D call of TRBD1 is untestable without DNA. The CDR3 sequence is CASSGDRGNEQYF.